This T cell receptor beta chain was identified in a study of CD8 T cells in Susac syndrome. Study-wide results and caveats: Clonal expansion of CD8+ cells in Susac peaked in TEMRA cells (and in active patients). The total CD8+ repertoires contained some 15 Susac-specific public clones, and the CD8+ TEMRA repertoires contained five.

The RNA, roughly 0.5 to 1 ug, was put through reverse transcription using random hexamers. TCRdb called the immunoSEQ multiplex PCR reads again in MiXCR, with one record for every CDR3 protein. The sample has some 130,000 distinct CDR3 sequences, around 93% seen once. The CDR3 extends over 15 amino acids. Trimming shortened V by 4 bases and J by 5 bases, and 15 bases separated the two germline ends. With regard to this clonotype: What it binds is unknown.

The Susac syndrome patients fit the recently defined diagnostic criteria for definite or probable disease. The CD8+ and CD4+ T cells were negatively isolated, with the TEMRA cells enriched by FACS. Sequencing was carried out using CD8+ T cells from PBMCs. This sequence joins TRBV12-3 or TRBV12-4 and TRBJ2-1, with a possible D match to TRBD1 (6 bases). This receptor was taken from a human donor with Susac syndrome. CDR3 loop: CASSWPGHLNNEQFF. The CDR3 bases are TGTGCCAGCAGTTGGCCGGGACACCTTAACAATGAGCAGTTCTTC.